The rows below give T cell receptor beta chains drawn from one sample of a study of CD8 T cells in Susac syndrome. Via MiXCR, TCRdb re-called the immunoSEQ multiplex PCR reads, giving one row per CDR3 protein. The sample includes 80,000 to 90,000 distinct CDR3 sequences, approximately 95% of them seen just once. The sample comprised CD8+ T cells from PBMCs. These receptors all stem from a human donor with Susac syndrome. Both conserved end residues are part of each CDR3. The D gene is left open where the match is weak. Some rows have no size entry. The others give once, few or many, or a class for an expanded clone.

V gene	D gene	clone size	J gene	CDR3 protein	CDR3 DNA
TRBV3-1	.	.	TRBJ1-1	CASSQGSQNTEAFF	TGTGCCAGCAGCCAAGGTTCTCAGAACACTGAAGCTTTCTTT
TRBV21-1	.	.	TRBJ2-7	CASSTLGDPFLYEQYF	TGTGCCAGCAGCACTCTCGGGGACCCCTTTCTCTACGAGCAGTACTTC
TRBV29-1	.	.	TRBJ1-2	CSVPFLGELYGYTF	TGCAGCGTCCCTTTTTTAGGAGAGCTGTATGGCTACACCTTC
TRBV3-1	TRBD2	.	TRBJ2-7	CASSQVLAGDPEQYF	TGTGCCAGCAGCCAAGTTCTAGCGGGAGACCCCGAGCAGTACTTC
TRBV9	.	.	TRBJ2-1	CASSGTALEQFF	TGTGCCAGCAGCGGCACCGCATTGGAGCAGTTCTTC
TRBV20-1	.	.	TRBJ1-5	CSAQVDREAQPQHF	TGCAGTGCCCAAGTTGATAGGGAAGCACAGCCCCAGCATTTT
TRBV5-1	.	.	TRBJ2-5	CASSLGGSPLSYF	TGCGCCAGCAGCTTGGGGGGCAGCCCTCTTTCGTACTTC
TRBV5-5	.	.	TRBJ2-7	CASSHGREQYF	TGTGCCAGCAGCCACGGACGCGAGCAGTACTTC
TRBV20-1	.	.	TRBJ2-7	CSAVLDTIYEQYF	TGCAGTGCTGTTCTGGACACCATCTACGAGCAGTACTTC
TRBV13	TRBD2	.	TRBJ2-5	CASSLSLAGDGQETQYF	TGTGCCAGCAGCTTATCGCTAGCGGGAGATGGGCAAGAGACCCAGTACTTC
TRBV7-9	.	.	TRBJ2-7	CASSRQGGGEQYF	TGTGCCAGCAGTCGTCAGGGGGGAGGCGAGCAGTACTTC
TRBV7-9	.	.	TRBJ1-2	CASSLVGQLNYGYTF	TGTGCCAGCAGTCTCGTAGGACAGCTTAACTATGGCTACACCTTC
TRBV3-1	.	.	TRBJ2-1	CASSQEGLEYNEQFF	TGTGCCAGCAGCCAAGAAGGGCTAGAGTACAATGAGCAGTTCTTC
TRBV3-1	.	.	TRBJ2-1	CASSQDASSDEQFF	TGTGCCAGCAGCCAGGACGCTAGCAGCGATGAGCAGTTCTTC
TRBV6-1	.	.	TRBJ2-5	CASSRPRGASPATQYF	TGTGCCAGCAGCCGCCCACGAGGGGCCTCTCCTGCGACCCAGTACTTC
TRBV14	.	few	TRBJ2-6	CASSQGSSGANVLTF	TGTGCCAGCAGCCAAGGTTCCTCTGGGGCCAACGTCCTGACTTTC
TRBV6-4	.	.	TRBJ2-2	CASSGGTDNTGELFF	TGTGCCAGCAGTGGAGGGACGGATAACACCGGGGAGCTGTTTTTT
TRBV30	.	.	TRBJ1-1	CAWSVGDTEAFF	TGTGCCTGGAGTGTGGGGGACACTGAAGCTTTCTTT
TRBV7-3	.	.	TRBJ1-1	CASAYPGLSTEAFF	TGTGCCAGCGCCTACCCAGGGCTGAGCACTGAAGCTTTCTTT
TRBV20-1	TRBD1	.	TRBJ1-1	CSARAGQLEAFF	TGCAGTGCTAGAGCGGGACAGCTTGAAGCTTTCTTT
TRBV20-1	.	.	TRBJ2-7	CSARGPTKGTYEQYF	TGCAGTGCTAGGGGGCCTACGAAGGGAACCTACGAGCAGTACTTC
TRBV28	.	.	TRBJ2-7	CASSYTYDGRYEQYF	TGTGCCAGCAGTTATACCTACGACGGGCGCTACGAGCAGTACTTC
TRBV30	TRBD1	.	TRBJ2-4	CAWSGRDRVVGNIQYF	TGTGCCTGGAGTGGGCGGGACAGGGTAGTAGGAAACATTCAGTACTTC
TRBV20-1	.	once	TRBJ2-7	CSRGSNGEQYF	TGCAGCAGGGGCAGTAATGGCGAGCAGTACTTC
TRBV20-1	TRBD2	.	TRBJ2-1	CSALSGSSYNEQFF	TGCAGTGCTCTTAGCGGGAGCTCCTACAATGAGCAGTTCTTC
TRBV9	.	.	TRBJ2-1	CASSVDPRNEQFF	TGTGCCAGCAGCGTAGACCCAAGAAATGAGCAGTTCTTC
TRBV15	.	.	TRBJ1-2	CATTNPGTSYGYTF	TGTGCCACCACGAACCCAGGGACGAGCTATGGCTACACCTTC
TRBV20-1	.	once	TRBJ2-4	CSARDRQLAKNIQYF	TGCAGTGCTAGAGATCGACAGTTAGCCAAAAACATTCAGTACTTC
TRBV6-2/TRBV6-3	TRBD2	.	TRBJ2-3	CASSGPILREATDTQYF	TGTGCCAGCAGTGGGCCAATTCTGCGGGAGGCCACAGATACGCAGTATTTT
TRBV12-3/TRBV12-4	.	.	TRBJ2-1	CASSYGLVNEQFF	TGTGCCAGCAGTTACGGACTGGTGAATGAGCAGTTCTTC
TRBV6-2/TRBV6-3	TRBD2	.	TRBJ2-7	CASSYAGGPEQYF	TGTGCCAGCAGTTACGCGGGAGGGCCGGAGCAGTACTTC
TRBV19	TRBD1	.	TRBJ1-5	CASSSDREQPQHF	TGTGCCAGTAGTAGCGACAGGGAGCAGCCCCAGCATTTT
TRBV2	TRBD1	.	TRBJ2-5	CASSDLSTGQGFEETQYF	TGTGCCAGCAGTGACCTTAGCACGGGACAGGGGTTTGAAGAGACCCAGTACTTC
TRBV28	.	.	TRBJ2-1	CASLDKGSPQFF	TGTGCCAGCCTCGATAAGGGGAGCCCCCAGTTCTTC
TRBV13	.	once	TRBJ2-2	CASSLVAGADTGELFF	TGTGCCAGCAGCTTAGTGGCAGGGGCAGACACCGGGGAGCTGTTTTTT